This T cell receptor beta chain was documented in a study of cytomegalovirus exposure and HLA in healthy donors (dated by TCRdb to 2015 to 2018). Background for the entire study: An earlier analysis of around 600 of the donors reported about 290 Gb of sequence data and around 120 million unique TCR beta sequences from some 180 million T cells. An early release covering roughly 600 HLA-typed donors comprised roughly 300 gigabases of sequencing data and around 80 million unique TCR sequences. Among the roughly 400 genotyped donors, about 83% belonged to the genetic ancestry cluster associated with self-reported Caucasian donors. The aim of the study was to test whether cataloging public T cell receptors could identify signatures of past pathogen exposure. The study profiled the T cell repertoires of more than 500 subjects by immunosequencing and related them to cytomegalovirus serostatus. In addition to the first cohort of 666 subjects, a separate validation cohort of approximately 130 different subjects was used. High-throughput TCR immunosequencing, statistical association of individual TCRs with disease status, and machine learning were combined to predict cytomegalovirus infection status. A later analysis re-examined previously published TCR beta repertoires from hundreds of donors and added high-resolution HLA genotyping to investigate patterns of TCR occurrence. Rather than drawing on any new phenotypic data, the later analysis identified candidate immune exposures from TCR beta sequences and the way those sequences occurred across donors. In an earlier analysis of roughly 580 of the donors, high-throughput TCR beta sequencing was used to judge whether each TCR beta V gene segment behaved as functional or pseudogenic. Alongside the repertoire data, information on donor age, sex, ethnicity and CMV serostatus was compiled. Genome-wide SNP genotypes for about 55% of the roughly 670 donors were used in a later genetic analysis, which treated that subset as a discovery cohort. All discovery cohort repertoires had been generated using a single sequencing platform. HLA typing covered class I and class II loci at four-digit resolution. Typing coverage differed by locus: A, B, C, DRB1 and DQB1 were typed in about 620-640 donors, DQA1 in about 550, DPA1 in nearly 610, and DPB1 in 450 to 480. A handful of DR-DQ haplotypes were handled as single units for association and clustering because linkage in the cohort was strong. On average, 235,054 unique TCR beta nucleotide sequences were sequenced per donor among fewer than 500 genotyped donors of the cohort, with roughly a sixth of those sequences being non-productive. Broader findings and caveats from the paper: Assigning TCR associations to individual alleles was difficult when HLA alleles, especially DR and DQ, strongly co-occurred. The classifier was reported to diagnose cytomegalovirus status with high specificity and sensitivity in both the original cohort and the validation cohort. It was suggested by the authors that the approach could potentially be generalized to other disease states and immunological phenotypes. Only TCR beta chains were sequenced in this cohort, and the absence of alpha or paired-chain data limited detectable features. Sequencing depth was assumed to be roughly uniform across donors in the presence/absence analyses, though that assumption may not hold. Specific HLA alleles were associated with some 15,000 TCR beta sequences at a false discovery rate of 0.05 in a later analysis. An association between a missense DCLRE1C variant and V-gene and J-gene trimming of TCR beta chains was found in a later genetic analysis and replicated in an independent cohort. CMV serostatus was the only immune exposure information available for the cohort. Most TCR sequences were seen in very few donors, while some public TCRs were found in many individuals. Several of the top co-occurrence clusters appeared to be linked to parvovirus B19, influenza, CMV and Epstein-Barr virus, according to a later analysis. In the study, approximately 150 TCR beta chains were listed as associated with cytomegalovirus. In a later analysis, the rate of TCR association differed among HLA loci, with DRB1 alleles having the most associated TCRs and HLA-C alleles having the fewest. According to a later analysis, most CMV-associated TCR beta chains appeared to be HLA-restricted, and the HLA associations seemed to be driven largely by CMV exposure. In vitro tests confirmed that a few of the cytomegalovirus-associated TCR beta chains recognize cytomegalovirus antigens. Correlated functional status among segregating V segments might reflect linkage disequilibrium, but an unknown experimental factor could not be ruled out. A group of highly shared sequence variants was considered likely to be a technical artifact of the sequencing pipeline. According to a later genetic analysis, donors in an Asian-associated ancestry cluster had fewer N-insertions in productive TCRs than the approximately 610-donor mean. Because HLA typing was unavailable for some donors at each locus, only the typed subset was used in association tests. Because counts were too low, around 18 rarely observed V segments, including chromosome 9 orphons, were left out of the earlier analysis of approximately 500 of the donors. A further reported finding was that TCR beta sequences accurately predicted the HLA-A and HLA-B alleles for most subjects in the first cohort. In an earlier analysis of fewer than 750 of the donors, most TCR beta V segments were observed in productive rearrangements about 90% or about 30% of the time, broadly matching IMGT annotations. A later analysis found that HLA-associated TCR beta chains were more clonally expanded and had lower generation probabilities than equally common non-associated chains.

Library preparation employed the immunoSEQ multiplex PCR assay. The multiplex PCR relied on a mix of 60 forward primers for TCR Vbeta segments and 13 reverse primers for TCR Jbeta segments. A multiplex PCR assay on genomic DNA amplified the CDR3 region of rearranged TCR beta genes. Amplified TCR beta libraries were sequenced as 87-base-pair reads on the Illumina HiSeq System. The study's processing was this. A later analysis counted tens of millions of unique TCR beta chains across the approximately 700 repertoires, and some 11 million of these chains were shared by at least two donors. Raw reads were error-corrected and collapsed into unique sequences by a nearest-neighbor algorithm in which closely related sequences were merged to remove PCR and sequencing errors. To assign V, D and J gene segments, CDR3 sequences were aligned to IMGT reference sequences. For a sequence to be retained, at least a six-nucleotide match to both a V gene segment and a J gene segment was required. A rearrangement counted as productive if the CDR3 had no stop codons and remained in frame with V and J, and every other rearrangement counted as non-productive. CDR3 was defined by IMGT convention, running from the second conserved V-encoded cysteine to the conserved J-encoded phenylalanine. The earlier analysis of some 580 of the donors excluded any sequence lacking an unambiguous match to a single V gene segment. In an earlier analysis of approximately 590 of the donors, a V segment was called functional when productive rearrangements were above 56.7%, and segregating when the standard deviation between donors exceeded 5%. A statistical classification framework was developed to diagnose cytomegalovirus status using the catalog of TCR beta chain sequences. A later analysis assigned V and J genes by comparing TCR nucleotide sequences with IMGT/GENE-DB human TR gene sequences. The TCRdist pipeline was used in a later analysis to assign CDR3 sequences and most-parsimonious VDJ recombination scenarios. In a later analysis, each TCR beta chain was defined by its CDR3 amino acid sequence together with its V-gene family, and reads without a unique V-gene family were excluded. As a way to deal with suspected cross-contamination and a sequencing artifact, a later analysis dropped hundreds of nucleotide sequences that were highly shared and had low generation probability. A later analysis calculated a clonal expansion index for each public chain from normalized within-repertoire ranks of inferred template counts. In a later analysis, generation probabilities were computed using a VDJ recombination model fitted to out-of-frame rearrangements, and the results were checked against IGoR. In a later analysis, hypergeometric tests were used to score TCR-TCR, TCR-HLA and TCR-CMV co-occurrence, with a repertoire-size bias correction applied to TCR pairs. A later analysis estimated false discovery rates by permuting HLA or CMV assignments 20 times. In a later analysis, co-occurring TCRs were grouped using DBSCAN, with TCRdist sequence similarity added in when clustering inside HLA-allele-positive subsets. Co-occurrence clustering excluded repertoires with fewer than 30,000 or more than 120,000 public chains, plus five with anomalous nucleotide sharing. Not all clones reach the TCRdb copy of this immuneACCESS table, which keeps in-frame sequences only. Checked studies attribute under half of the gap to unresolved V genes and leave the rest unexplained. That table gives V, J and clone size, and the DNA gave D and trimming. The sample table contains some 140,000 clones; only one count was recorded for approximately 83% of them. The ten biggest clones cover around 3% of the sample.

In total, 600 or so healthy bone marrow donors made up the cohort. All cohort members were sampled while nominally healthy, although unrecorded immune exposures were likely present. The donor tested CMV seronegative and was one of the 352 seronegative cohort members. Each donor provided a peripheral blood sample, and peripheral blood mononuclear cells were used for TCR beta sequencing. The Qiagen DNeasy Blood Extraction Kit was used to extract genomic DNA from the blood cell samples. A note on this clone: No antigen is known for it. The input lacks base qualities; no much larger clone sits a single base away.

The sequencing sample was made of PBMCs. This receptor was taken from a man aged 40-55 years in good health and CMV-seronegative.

At the DNA level, the sequence is TGTGCCAGCAGCGCCCGGGTCGGTAGACTTGAGCAGTTCTTC. This yields the protein CASSARVGRLEQFF. The sequence joins TRBV11-2 to TRBJ2-1; the D segment cannot be called with confidence. From the cysteine through the phenylalanine, the CDR3 covers 14 amino acids. Only the CDR3 region is kept as DNA, spanning 42 bases read in frame from base 1. V is clipped by 5 bases and J by 9 bases, and the sequence between their germline boundaries is 17 bases long. The germline V gene supplies CDR1 SGHAT and CDR2 FQNNGV. Reference TRBV11-2 and TRBJ2-1 proteins supply the regions before and after the CDR3; the full variable domain is: EAGVAQSPRYKIIEKRQSVAFWCNPISGHATLYWYQQILGQGPKLLIQFQNNGVVDDSQLPKDRFSAERLKGVDSTLKIQPAKLEDSAVYLCASSARVGRLEQFFGPGTRLTVL.